The T cell receptor (beta chain) under discussion was sequenced for a study of STAT5B mutations in CD4+ large granular lymphocyte leukemia. For this clone: Its cognate antigen is unknown.

Regarding the study as a whole: 8/27 top patient clones versus 2/35 control clones were TRBV06-family.

The germline V and J ends were trimmed by 0 bases and 1 base, with 9 bases remaining between them. This CDR3 has 15 amino acids. Germline lookup yields CDR1 KGHSH and CDR2 LQKENI. TCRdb's copy holds only in-frame clones and misses some; the assay was immunoSEQ multiplex PCR. The sample has roughly 23,000 clones, roughly 79% seen once. The TCR comes from a human donor in good health. The sample was CD4+ T cells from blood buffy coats. This chain joins TRBV18 and TRBJ1-1; D gene uncertain. The DNA for the CDR3 is TGTGCCAGCTCACCACCGTCGGAGGGGAACACTGAAGCTTTCTTT. This codes for CASSPPSEGNTEAFF.